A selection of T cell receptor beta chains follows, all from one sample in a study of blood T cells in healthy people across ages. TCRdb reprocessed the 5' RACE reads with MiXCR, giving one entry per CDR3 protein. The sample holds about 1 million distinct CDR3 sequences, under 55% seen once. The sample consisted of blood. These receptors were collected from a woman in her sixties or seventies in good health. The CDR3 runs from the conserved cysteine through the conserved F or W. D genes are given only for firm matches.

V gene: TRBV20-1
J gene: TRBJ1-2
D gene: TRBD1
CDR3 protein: CSAMTGGLIGYGYTF

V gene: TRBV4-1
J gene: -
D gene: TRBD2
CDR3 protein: CASSQTSGSPNEQYF

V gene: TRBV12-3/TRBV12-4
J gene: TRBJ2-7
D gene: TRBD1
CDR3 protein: CASRPTGEPYEQYF

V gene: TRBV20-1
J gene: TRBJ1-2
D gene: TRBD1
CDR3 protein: CSARDRTSGAGGDPYGYTF

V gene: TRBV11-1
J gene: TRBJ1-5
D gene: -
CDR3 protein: CASRLSRGGSQPQHF

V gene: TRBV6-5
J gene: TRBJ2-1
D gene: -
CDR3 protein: CASSLIDLYNEQFF

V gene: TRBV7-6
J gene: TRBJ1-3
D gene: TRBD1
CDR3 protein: CASSRTGGEGNTIYF

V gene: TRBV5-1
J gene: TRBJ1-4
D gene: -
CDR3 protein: CASSLGGLATNEKLFF

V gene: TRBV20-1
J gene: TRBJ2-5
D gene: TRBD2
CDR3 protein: CSATSGAGGTETQYF

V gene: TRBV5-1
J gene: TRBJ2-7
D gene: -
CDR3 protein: CASSRGGQNSYEQYF

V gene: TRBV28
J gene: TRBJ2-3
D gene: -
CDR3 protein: CASSGSGAGTDTQYF

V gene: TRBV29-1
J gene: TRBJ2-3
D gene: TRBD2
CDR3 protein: CSVGLAASTDTQYF

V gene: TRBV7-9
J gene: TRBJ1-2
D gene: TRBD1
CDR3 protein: CASSLPDRGTGGYTF

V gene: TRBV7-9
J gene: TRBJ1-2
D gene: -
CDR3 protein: CARLDPPGGYTF

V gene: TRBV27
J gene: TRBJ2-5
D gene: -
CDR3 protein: CASSLWGPQETQYF

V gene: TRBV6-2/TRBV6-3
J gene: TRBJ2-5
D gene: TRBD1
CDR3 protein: CASSYGFGQGETQYF

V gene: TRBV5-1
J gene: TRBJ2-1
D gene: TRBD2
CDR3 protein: CASSWGGSGSYNEQFF

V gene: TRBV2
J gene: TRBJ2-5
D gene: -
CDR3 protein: CASSREGQETQYF

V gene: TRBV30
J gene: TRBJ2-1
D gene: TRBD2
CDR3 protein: CAWRGLAGVNEQFF

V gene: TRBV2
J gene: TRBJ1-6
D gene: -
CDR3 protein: CASSDKGTTLSPLHF

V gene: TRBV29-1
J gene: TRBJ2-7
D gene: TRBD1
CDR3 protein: CSVDGTGSSYEQYF

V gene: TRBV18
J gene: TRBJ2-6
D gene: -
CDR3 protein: CASSPRGPSGANVLTF

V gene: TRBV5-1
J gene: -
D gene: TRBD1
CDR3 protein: CASSLARGETQYF

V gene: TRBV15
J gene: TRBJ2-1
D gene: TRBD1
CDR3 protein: CATSSPGQGMNEQFF

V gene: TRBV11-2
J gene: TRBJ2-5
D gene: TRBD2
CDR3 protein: CANSLLGRGLAGGRETQYF

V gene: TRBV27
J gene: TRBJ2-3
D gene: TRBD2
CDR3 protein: CASRTSGSLDTQYF

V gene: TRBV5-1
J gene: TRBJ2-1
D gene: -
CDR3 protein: CASKTQPSYNEQFF

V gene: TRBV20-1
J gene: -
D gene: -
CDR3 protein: CSAPYYNEQYF

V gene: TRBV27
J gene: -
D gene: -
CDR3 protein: CASSHRRSYDEQYF

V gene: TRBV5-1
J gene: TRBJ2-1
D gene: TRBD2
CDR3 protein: CASSHSGGSYNEQFF

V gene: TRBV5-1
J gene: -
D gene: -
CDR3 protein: CASSLAVQGYEQYF

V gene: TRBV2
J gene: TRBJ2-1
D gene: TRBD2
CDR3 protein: CAPQAGRNEQFF

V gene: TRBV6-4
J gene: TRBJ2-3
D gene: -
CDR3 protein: CASRGTLDTQYF

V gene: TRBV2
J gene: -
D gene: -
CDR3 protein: CASSDPSQGRDEQYF

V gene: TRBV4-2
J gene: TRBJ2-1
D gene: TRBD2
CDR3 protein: CASSQDPWLAGPYNEQFF

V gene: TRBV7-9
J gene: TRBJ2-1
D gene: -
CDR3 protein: CASSFIAGTNSDNEQFF

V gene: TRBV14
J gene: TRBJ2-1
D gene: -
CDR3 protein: CASSQDKINEQFF

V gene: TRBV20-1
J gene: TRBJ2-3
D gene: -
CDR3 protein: CSASGRDTQYF

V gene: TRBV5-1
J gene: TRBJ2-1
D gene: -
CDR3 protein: CASSLVGHSGNEQFF

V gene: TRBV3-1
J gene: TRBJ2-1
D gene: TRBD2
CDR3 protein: CASSQDLGLGLAGGGNEQFF

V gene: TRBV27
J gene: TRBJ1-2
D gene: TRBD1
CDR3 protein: CASSRDRASGYTF

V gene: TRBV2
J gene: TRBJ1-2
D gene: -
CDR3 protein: CARLANYGYTF

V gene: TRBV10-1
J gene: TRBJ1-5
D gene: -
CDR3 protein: CASSEGGANQPQHF

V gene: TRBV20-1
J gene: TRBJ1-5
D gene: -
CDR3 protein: CSASTSGGTRDEPQHF

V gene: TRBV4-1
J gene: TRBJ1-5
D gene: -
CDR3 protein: CASSQDGQINQPQHF

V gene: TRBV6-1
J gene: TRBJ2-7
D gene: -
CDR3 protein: CASSVQGFPRQYF

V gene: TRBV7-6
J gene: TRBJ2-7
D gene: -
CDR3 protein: CASSRQQGATYEQYF

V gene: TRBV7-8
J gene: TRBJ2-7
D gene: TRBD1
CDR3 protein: CASSLALAQGVYEQYF

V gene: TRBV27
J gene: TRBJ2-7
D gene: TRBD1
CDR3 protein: CASSPFPPPMARDRGTYEQYF

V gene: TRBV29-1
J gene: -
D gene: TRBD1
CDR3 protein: CSVLTGVETQYF

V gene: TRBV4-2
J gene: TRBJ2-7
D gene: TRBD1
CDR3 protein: CASSQVWGQGAYEQYF

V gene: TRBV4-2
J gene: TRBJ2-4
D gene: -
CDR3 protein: CASSQDLWIFQYF

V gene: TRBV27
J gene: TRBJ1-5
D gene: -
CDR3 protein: CASSTGYSNQPQHF